This note documents a single T cell receptor (beta chain) sequence. Its specificity is not known. These data belong to a study of post-analysis software for immune sequencing data. Background on the study: Relapsing-remitting, secondary progressive and progressive-relapsing forms of multiple sclerosis all featured among disease courses. The study's findings and limits: Normalized Chao1 diversity was significantly lower in multiple sclerosis patients than in controls. F measure grouped same-batch samples tightly together.

The CDR3 is 17 amino acids. Germline V lookup: CDR1 SGHRS, CDR2 YFSETQ. V dropped 2 bases and J dropped 5; count of bases not matched to a gene: 13. Incorporated into the TCR beta cDNA libraries were unique molecular identifiers, which served to reduce PCR and sequencing biases. In TCRdb, the PCR reads were re-called with MiXCR into one record per CDR3 protein. In the table there are around 160,000 distinct CDR3 sequences, 35% to 40% of which are singletons. The sample in question was blood, obtained after autologous hematopoietic stem cell transplantation. This TCR was sampled from a girl aged 5 to 17 with multiple sclerosis. The chain carries TRBV5-1 and TRBJ1-1; TRBD1 matches 9 bases. Written as DNA, the CDR3 is TGCGCCAGCAGCTTCGGCGGGACAGGGTTTTTGGCAACTGAAGCTTTCTTT. This translates into CASSFGGTGFLATEAFF.